Listed here is a single T cell receptor beta chain. These data come from a study of blood T cell repertoires in COVID-19. Authors' methods: For nucleated cells, counts were estimated from reference gene primer amplification. The data were produced by immunoSEQ multiplex PCR, yet TCRdb's version contains in-frame clones alone and is incomplete. That table is the source of V, J and clone size, and D and trimming were worked out from the DNA. In the table there are 160,000 or so clones, 75% to 90% of which are singletons. CDR1 is SGHDN and CDR2 is FVKESK in the germline V gene. This CDR3 has 12 residues. With 2 bases removed from V and 6 bases from J, the gap between germline ends came to 7 bases.

This TCR derives from a woman in her thirties or forties with acute or convalescent COVID-19. The rearrangement uses TRBV14 and TRBJ1-1, with unresolved D. The sequencing sample was made of peripheral blood. CDR3 sequence: CASSQQAAEAFF. DNA of the CDR3: TGTGCCAGCAGCCAACAGGCCGCTGAAGCTTTCTTT.